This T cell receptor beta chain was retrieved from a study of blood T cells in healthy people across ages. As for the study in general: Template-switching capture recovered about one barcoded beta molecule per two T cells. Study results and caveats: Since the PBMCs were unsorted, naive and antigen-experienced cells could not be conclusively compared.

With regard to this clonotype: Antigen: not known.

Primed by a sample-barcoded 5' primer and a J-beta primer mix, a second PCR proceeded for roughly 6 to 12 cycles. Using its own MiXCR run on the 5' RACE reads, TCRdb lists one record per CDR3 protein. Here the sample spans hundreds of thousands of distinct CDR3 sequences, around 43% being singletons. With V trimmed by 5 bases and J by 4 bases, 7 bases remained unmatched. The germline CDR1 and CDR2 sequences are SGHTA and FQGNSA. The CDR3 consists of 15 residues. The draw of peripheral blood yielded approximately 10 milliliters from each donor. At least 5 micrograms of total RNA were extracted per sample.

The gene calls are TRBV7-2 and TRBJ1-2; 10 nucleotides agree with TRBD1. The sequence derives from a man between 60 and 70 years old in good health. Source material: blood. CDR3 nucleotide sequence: TGTGCCAGCAGCGCCCGACAGGGGGCGAGCTATGGCTACACCTTC. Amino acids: CASSARQGASYGYTF.